A single sample is the source of the 28 T cell receptor beta chains below, sequenced in a study of control samples from healthy donors and cancer patients. TCRdb keeps only in-frame clones here, not all; method: immunoSEQ multiplex PCR. The sample holds 150,000 to 200,000 clones, 90% to 95% seen once. The specimen sequenced was blood. These receptors all stem from a young woman in good health.

V usage is TRBV19 and J usage is TRBJ1-5, with D perhaps matching TRBD1 (6 bases). CDR3 length: 15 residues. Germline V gives CDR1 LNHDA, CDR2 SQIVND (reference sequence). V lost 8 bases and J 3 bases, leaving 17 bases between the germline ends. The CDR3 coding sequence is TGTGCCAGTGGGATCGGGGGGCGGAACAATCAGCCCCAGCATTTT. Residues: CASGIGGRNNQPQHF. Using reference TRBV19 and TRBJ1-5 for the parts outside the CDR3, the full variable domain is DGGITQSPKYLFRKEGQNVTLSCEQNLNHDAMYWYRQDPGQGLRLIYYSQIVNDFQKGDIAEGYSVSREKKESFPLTVTSAQKNPTAFYLCASGIGGRNNQPQHFGDGTRLSIL.

This clone was seen a single time. V gene TRBV10-2 combines with J gene TRBJ2-3; D uncertain. The germline V gene has CDR1 WSHSY and CDR2 SAAADI. The CDR3 is 11 amino acids. V lost 5 bases and J 4 bases, leaving 4 bases between the germline ends. The DNA of the CDR3 is TGCGCCAGCAGTTTTCCAGATACGCAGTATTTT. Translation gives CASSFPDTQYF.

The chain joins TRBV4-3 to TRBJ1-4; D gene ambiguous. Trimming left V 2 bases short and J 8 bases short, with 12 bases between. From germline, CDR1 is LGHNA and CDR2 YSLEER. The CDR3 sequence is 14 residues long. The CDR3 nucleotides read TGCGCCAGCAGCCAAACCCGTAGGCCGGAAAAACTGTTTTTT. It codes for CASSQTRRPEKLFF.

Concerning this clone itself: This same CDR3 is encoded by further DNA sequences in the sample. CDR3 residues: CASSLGGNTEAFF. The CDR3 DNA reads TGTGCCAGCAGTCTGGGGGGAAACACTGAAGCTTTCTTT. The rearrangement uses TRBV5-6 and TRBJ1-1; D may be TRBD1 (5 bases). The germline V and J ends were trimmed by 5 bases and 2 bases, with 10 bases remaining between them. This CDR3 is 13 amino acids long. Germline CDR1 SGHDT, CDR2 YYEEEE.

The chain is built from TRBV6-5 and TRBJ1-5; D unclear. Trimming cost V 8 bases and J 4 bases, with 12 bases left between them. Germline V gene lookup returns CDR1 MNHEY and CDR2 SVGAGI. This CDR3 is built from 13 residues. CDR3 protein: CASGRTENQPQHF. The DNA of the CDR3 is TGTGCCAGCGGCCGGACGGAAAATCAGCCCCAGCATTTT.

The table lists this clone with a count of one. The rearrangement links TRBV15 to TRBJ2-2; D ambiguous. CDR3 size: 12 residues. V was cut by 3 bases and J by 1 base, with 0 bases left in between. Germline CDR1 reads LNHNV; CDR2 reads YYDKDF (reference sequence). For the CDR3, the DNA is TGTGCCACCAGCAGGAACACCGGGGAGCTGTTTTTT. Amino acids: CATSRNTGELFF. The entire variable domain, with the rest obtained from reference TRBV15 and TRBJ2-2, is as follows: DAMVIQNPRYQVTQFGKPVTLSCSQTLNHNVMYWYQQKSSQAPKLLFHYYDKDFNNEADTPDNFQSRRPNTSFCFLDIRSPGLGDTAMYLCATSRNTGELFFGEGSRLTVL.

This clone was found once. This chain links TRBV5-1 with TRBJ2-5; the match to TRBD2 covers 9 bases. CDR1 and CDR2 (germline): SGHRS, YFSETQ. V lost 0 bases, J lost 4 bases, and 10 bases stayed unmatched. The length of the CDR3 is 17 residues. CDR3 nucleotides: TGCGCCAGCAGCTTGGTCCCTAGCGGGGTGGCCCTAGAGACCCAGTACTTC. Amino acid sequence: CASSLVPSGVALETQYF.

This chain links TRBV10-3 with TRBJ2-2, with no clear D. This CDR3 is built from 15 residues. Per the germline V gene, CDR1 is ENHRY and CDR2 is SYGVKD. Trimming removed 3 bases from V and 2 bases from J, with 10 bases in between. The CDR3 protein is CAISDRTANTGELFF. The CDR3 bases are TGTGCCATCAGTGATCGGACCGCAAACACCGGGGAGCTGTTTTTT.

Points on this clone: This same CDR3 is encoded by further DNA sequences in the sample. The V call is TRBV15, the J call TRBJ1-5; no clear D gene. Germline CDR1 and CDR2: LNHNV and YYDKDF (reference sequence). V was pared by 0 bases and J by 4 bases, with 4 bases between. The CDR3 totals 13 residues. CDR3 residues: CATSRDLNQPQHF. CDR3 nucleotides: TGTGCCACCAGCAGAGATCTTAATCAGCCCCAGCATTTT.

This sequence joins TRBV7-2 and TRBJ2-1; a possible D gene is TRBD2 (7 bases). The CDR3 spans 17 residues. CDR1 and CDR2 (germline): SGHTA, FQGNSA. Trimming pared 5 bases from V and 1 base from J, leaving 18 bases between. The CDR3 protein is CASSPGGLAASYNEQFF. In nucleotides, the CDR3 is TGTGCCAGCAGCCCTGGGGGGCTAGCGGCTTCCTACAATGAGCAGTTCTTC.

The rearrangement joins TRBV5-4 to TRBJ1-1; tentatively, D is TRBD1 (5 bases). The CDR3 has 13 amino acids. Germline V gives CDR1 SGHNT, CDR2 YYREEE (reference sequence). V was shortened by 4 bases and J by 4 bases, with 11 bases between the two germline ends. As DNA, the CDR3 is TGTGCCAGCAGCCCTGGGGGAGTCACTGAAGCTTTCTTT. This gives the protein CASSPGGVTEAFF. Filled out from reference TRBV5-4 and TRBJ1-1, the complete variable domain reads ETGVTQSPTHLIKTRGQQVTLRCSSQSGHNTVSWYQQALGQGPQFIFQYYREEENGRGNFPPRFSGLQFPNYSSELNVNALELDDSALYLCASSPGGVTEAFFGQGTRLTVV.

The J gene is TRBJ2-5, the V gene TRBV4-2; the D call may be TRBD1 or TRBD2 (5 bases each). Germline V gene sequence: CDR1 LGHNA, CDR2 YNFKEQ. The CDR3 is made up of 15 amino acids. V was pared by 3 bases and J by 1 base, with 12 bases between. The CDR3 sequence: CASSQPRGVQETQYF. As DNA, the CDR3 is TGTGCCAGCAGCCAGCCTAGGGGAGTCCAAGAGACCCAGTACTTC.

This chain joins TRBV7-2 and TRBJ2-1; no clear D. The V and J ends lost 1 base and 5 bases respectively, with 12 bases between them. This CDR3 has 15 residues. Germline V CDR1 and CDR2: SGHTA, FQGNSA. The CDR3 DNA sequence: TGTGCCAGCAGCTTAGATGGTAGTAGGCACAATGAGCAGTTCTTC. It is translated as CASSLDGSRHNEQFF.

The genes are TRBV6-6 and TRBJ2-2, with D tentatively TRBD2 (5 bases). Trimming took 6 bases from V and 7 from J, leaving 18 bases between them. The CDR3 sequence is 15 residues long. From germline, CDR1 is MNHNY and CDR2 SVGAGI (reference sequence). The CDR3 region is CASSHRGLRIGELFF. The CDR3 DNA reads TGTGCCAGCAGCCATCGAGGGCTGCGGATCGGGGAGCTGTTTTTT.

The V call is TRBV5-6, the J call TRBJ2-6; D unclear. The germline V gene encodes CDR1 SGHDT and CDR2 YYEEEE. The CDR3 contains 15 residues. The V end lost 1 base, the J end lost 2 bases, and 7 bases lay between the germline ends. CDR3 protein: CASSLLAAGANVLTF. The CDR3 nucleotides read TGTGCCAGCAGCTTGCTGGCAGCTGGGGCCAACGTCCTGACTTTC.

Of note for this clone: This specimen includes other DNA sequences encoding the same CDR3. The CDR3 protein is CASKGYSNQPQHF. DNA for the CDR3: TGTGCCAGCAAAGGGTATAGCAATCAGCCCCAGCATTTT. The chain combines TRBV12-3 or TRBV12-4 with TRBJ1-5; D is ambiguous. The CDR3 is made up of 13 amino acids. The V and J ends lost 7 bases and 0 bases respectively, with 7 bases between them.

This chain joins TRBV28 and TRBJ1-5; D is unclear. The CDR3 spans 18 residues. Trimming shortened V by 1 base and J by 6 bases, and 22 bases separated the two germline ends. CDR1 is MDHEN, CDR2 SYDVKM, per germline. In nucleotides, the CDR3 is TGTGCCAGCAGTTTATCGCGGAGGTGGAGTAGTTTAGGTCAGCCCCAGCATTTT. This gives the protein CASSLSRRWSSLGQPQHF.

The chain combines TRBV5-4 with TRBJ1-2; D possibly corresponds to TRBD1 (5 bases). Per germline, CDR1 SGHNT and CDR2 YYREEE (reference sequence). V was trimmed by 4 bases and J by 4 bases, leaving 17 bases between them. The CDR3 runs to 15 residues. In DNA, the CDR3 is TGTGCCAGCAGCCTAGGGACCGAGATCATCTATGGCTACACCTTC. This codes for CASSLGTEIIYGYTF.

V is TRBV7-6 and J is TRBJ1-1; the match to TRBD1 covers 9 bases. The junction had 11 bases not matched to a gene; V was cut back by 4 bases and J by 5 bases. The CDR3 is 16 residues long. The V gene's germline CDR1 is SGHVS and CDR2 FNYEAQ. This CDR3 reads CASSSLKQGARTEAFF. CDR3 bases: TGTGCCAGCAGCTCGCTTAAACAGGGGGCGAGGACTGAAGCTTTCTTT. Drawing the rest from reference TRBV7-6 and TRBJ1-1, the complete variable domain is GAGVSQSPRYKVTKRGQDVALRCDPISGHVSLYWYRQALGQGPEFLTYFNYEAQQDKSGLPNDRFSAERPEGSISTLTIQRTEQRDSAMYRCASSSLKQGARTEAFFGQGTRLTVV.

This clone was detected once. J is TRBJ2-1 and V is TRBV9; D possibly matches TRBD1 or TRBD2 (6 bases each). V dropped 2 bases and J dropped 0 bases, with 21 bases sitting between them. Germline assignment: CDR1 SGDLS and CDR2 YYNGEE. This CDR3 region has 19 residues. Here the CDR3 DNA reads TGTGCCAGCAGCGTCTCCCTCCGAGGGGGGAGGAGCTCCTACAATGAGCAGTTCTTC. This gives the protein CASSVSLRGGRSSYNEQFF.

The count of this clone is one. V gene TRBV9 combines with J gene TRBJ1-2; D is unclear. The CDR3 extends over 16 amino acids. Trimming took off 4 bases at V and 0 bases at J, with 16 bases between the two ends. Per the germline V gene, CDR1 is SGDLS and CDR2 is YYNGEE. The CDR3 DNA follows: TGTGCCAGCAGCTCTGGATGGACGGTCACTAACTATGGCTACACCTTC. It is translated as CASSSGWTVTNYGYTF.

This clone was counted once. The genes are TRBV10-3 and TRBJ2-1; 10 nucleotides line up with TRBD2. The V segment lost 0 bases and the J segment 8 bases; nucleotides outside the gene matches: 4. CDR3 size: 15 residues. CDR1 and CDR2 from the germline V gene are ENHRY and SYGVKD. The CDR3 DNA follows: TGTGCCATCAGTGAGTCTAGCGGGAGGATCGATGAGCAGTTCTTC. Translation gives CAISESSGRIDEQFF.

The chain is built from TRBV5-1 and TRBJ1-2; D is possibly TRBD1 (5 bases). The V gene lost 5 bases and the J gene lost 7 bases, with 18 bases spanning the gap. Per germline, CDR1 SGHRS and CDR2 YFSETQ. The CDR3 totals 14 residues. DNA of the CDR3: TGCGCCAGCAGACCGACAGCGCCGGGATCTGGCTACACCTTC. This gives the protein CASRPTAPGSGYTF. Using reference TRBV5-1 and TRBJ1-2 for the parts outside the CDR3, the full variable domain is KAGVTQTPRYLIKTRGQQVTLSCSPISGHRSVSWYQQTPGQGLQFLFEYFSETQRNKGNFPGRFSGRQFSNSRSEMNVSTLELGDSALYLCASRPTAPGSGYTFGSGTRLTVV.

CDR3 loop: CASSGPWTDSNYGYTF. CDR3 DNA sequence: TGTGCCAGCTCGGGGCCCTGGACGGACAGTAACTATGGCTACACCTTC. V gene TRBV13 combines with J gene TRBJ1-2; a weak D match, TRBD1 (6 bases). Trimming left V 8 bases short and J 1 base short, with 20 bases between. In germline, CDR1 is PRHDT, CDR2 FYEKMQ (reference sequence). CDR3 length equals 16 residues.

The chain couples TRBV19 to TRBJ1-5; 9 positions match TRBD1. Trimming cost V 6 bases and J 0 bases; bases outside gene matches: 15. CDR1 is LNHDA, CDR2 SQIVND, per germline (reference sequence). The CDR3 spans 19 residues. The DNA for the CDR3 is TGTGCCAGTAGCCCAGAAACCGGGACAGGGAGTTATAGCAATCAGCCCCAGCATTTT. It specifies CASSPETGTGSYSNQPQHF.

This chain links TRBV30 with TRBJ1-1; TRBD1 aligns across 9 bases. The CDR3 is 14 residues long. CDR1 and CDR2 from the germline V gene are GTSNPN and SVGIG (reference sequence). With 2 bases clipped from V and 5 bases from J, the junction kept 6 bases outside the gene matches. CDR3 sequence reads: CAWSYTGGKTEAFF. CDR3 bases: TGTGCCTGGAGTTATACAGGGGGCAAGACTGAAGCTTTCTTT.

J is TRBJ1-2 and V is TRBV6-6, with a tentative D call TRBD1 (6 bases). Germline CDR1 and CDR2: MNHNY and SVGAGI (reference sequence). The CDR3 is 13 residues long. V was trimmed by 7 bases and J by 7 bases, leaving 16 bases between them. The CDR3 region is CASTPGVGGGYTF. CDR3 nucleotides: TGTGCCAGCACCCCAGGGGTTGGTGGTGGCTACACCTTC.

The chain couples TRBV7-6 to TRBJ2-1; D might be TRBD2 (7 bases). The V and J ends lost 1 base and 7 bases respectively, with 17 bases between them. The CDR3 is 16 residues long. In germline, CDR1 is SGHVS, CDR2 FNYEAQ. The CDR3 here is CASSLVGGARSNEQFF. The CDR3 coding sequence is TGTGCCAGCAGCTTAGTTGGGGGGGCTCGTTCGAATGAGCAGTTCTTC. The full variable domain, in which reference TRBV7-6 and TRBJ2-1 provide the parts outside the CDR3, is GAGVSQSPRYKVTKRGQDVALRCDPISGHVSLYWYRQALGQGPEFLTYFNYEAQQDKSGLPNDRFSAERPEGSISTLTIQRTEQRDSAMYRCASSLVGGARSNEQFFGPGTRLTVL.